Shown below are 5 T cell receptor beta chains from a single sample sequenced in a study of CXCR3-negative and CXCR3-positive naive CD8 T cells. UMI-tagged TRB cDNA libraries were built via 5' RACE. TCRdb reprocessed the 5' RACE reads and stores each CDR3 protein as one record, lacking DNA. This repertoire comprises several thousand distinct CDR3 sequences; its ten largest clones make up 1.8%. Sequencing was performed on naive CXCR3- CD8+ T cells from blood. Described subset: CD45RO-CCR7+CD27+CD95- naive CD8+ T cells lacking CXCR3 (TNR3-). All receptors derive from a human donor in good health. Some clones in this sample may be carry-over from other donors' samples.

This clonotype is called medium-sized (0.01 to 0.1%) based on its frequency. The chain couples TRBV7-2 to TRBJ1-2. The CDR3 spans 16 residues. Germline CDR1 SGHTA, CDR2 FQGNSA. This chain's CDR3 is CASSLEVSGTNYGYTF.

The chain uses TRBV6-5 and TRBJ2-5; TCRdb outputs TRBD2, but without DNA this stays unchecked. The CDR3 consists of 17 residues. Germline CDR1 reads MNHEY; CDR2 reads SVGAGI. CDR3 protein: CASSSTGSGTSKETQYF.

This clonotype is deemed medium-sized by its frequency. This chain uses TRBV29-1 with TRBJ2-2; TCRdb's assignment of TRBD1 cannot be checked, as there is no DNA. The CDR3 contains 13 residues. Germline-derived CDR1 and CDR2 are SQVTM and ANQGSEA. The CDR3 here is CSVGTVNTGELFF.

J is TRBJ1-1 and V is TRBV10-3. Per the germline V gene, CDR1 is ENHRY and CDR2 is SYGVKD. The CDR3 is made up of 14 amino acids. The CDR3 loop reads CAISEPTVNTEAFF.

This clonotype is identified as medium-sized from frequency. The rearrangement joins TRBV5-1 to TRBJ1-4. Germline V gene data show CDR1 as SGHRS and CDR2 as YFSETQ. The CDR3 sequence is 15 residues long. The CDR3 protein is CASSRLGATNEKLFF.